This TCR beta chain was documented in a study of a mutant IDH1 vaccine in newly diagnosed glioma (dated by TCRdb to about 2021). With regard to the full study: The roughly 32 treated patients were approximately 62% male and roughly 40% female, with a mean age of around 40 years. Prior to enrollment, standard therapy consisting of radiotherapy alone, temozolomide alone, or radiochemotherapy with temozolomide had been administered to patients, with the combination being received by most patients. Peripheral blood was collected at six visits: V03 (baseline), V05, V07, V10, V12 and V13. For exploratory analyses, longitudinal TCRB deep sequencing was carried out in 25 treated patients wherever samples were available.

For this clone: Its antigen target is currently unknown. No quality values exist for individual bases; no much larger clone is one base distant.

Libraries came from the immunoSEQ multiplex PCR assay. Following the manufacturer's protocol, the hsTCRB Kit was used to amplify rearranged TCR beta chain sequences. An Illumina MiSeq was used to sequence the TCRB libraries. Under the source paper's analysis protocol: The kit vendor's proprietary platform handled demultiplexing, trimming and gene mapping. Not all clones reach the TCRdb copy of this immuneACCESS table, which keeps in-frame sequences only. Checked studies attribute under half of the gap to unresolved V genes and leave the rest unexplained. V, J and clone size derive from that table, while D and trimming were established from the DNA sequence. Across this sample there are 80,000 to 100,000 clones, with around 79% seen only once. About 5.6% of the sample rests with the top ten. Taken from the germline V gene, the CDR1 and CDR2 loops are SGHVS and FNYEAQ. V has 1 base trimmed and J has 2 bases trimmed; junction bases matching no gene number 3. CDR3 length: 15 amino acids, cysteine to phenylalanine. Here the CDR3 DNA is all that survives: 45 bases in frame from base 1.

The time point label, as the study defines it: baseline, week 1 (first vaccination visit). The treatment or condition label corresponds to: pre-vaccination baseline after standard-of-care therapy. All donors had newly diagnosed IDH1-mutant astrocytomas of WHO grade 3 or 4 that showed loss of nuclear ATRX. The samples were drawn from NOA16, a multicentre, single-arm, open-label phase I trial in Germany that tested a mutant IDH1 peptide vaccine in humans for the first time. Blood drawn at visit V03 was used as the baseline sample for immunogenicity testing. Genomic DNA for TCRB sequencing was extracted from EDTA blood using the DNeasy Blood and Tissue Kit. The paper's findings and limits, for the study overall: According to the authors, sample limitations meant that analyses of patient blood samples could not be reproduced. Changes in the top peripheral T cell clonotypes picked up by TCRB sequencing did not appear to be linked to pseudoprogression. Selection of PBMC samples for TCRB deep sequencing was based on availability. Immune responses induced by the vaccine were seen in over 90% of patients across multiple MHC alleles.

This clonotype originated in a man aged 35 to 55 with glioma. Some clones in this sample may be carry-over from other donors' samples. The material sequenced was PBMCs, taken from a glioma patient treated with radiotherapy, temozolomide or both. The rearrangement joined TRBV7-6 to TRBJ2-7, with 9 bases in between that match TRBD2. CDR3 protein: CASSLVAGEPYEQYF. Read as DNA, the sequence is TGTGCCAGCAGCTTAGTAGCGGGGGAACCCTACGAGCAGTACTTC.